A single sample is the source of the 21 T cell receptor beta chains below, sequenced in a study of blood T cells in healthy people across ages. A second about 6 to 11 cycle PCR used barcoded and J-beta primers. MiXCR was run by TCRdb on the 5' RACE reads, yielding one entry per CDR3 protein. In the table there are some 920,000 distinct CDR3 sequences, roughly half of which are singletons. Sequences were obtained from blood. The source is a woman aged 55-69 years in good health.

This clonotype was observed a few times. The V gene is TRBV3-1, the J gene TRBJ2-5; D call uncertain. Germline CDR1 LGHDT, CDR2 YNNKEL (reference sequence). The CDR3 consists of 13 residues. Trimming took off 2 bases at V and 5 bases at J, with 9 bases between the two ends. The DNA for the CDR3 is TGTGCCAGCAGCCAACCCAACTTGGAGACCCAGTACTTC. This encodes CASSQPNLETQYF.

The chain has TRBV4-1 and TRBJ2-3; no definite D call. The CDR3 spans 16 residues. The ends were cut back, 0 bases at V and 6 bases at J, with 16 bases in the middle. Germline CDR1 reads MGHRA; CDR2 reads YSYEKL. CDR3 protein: CASSQEVAVFSDTQYF. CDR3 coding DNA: TGCGCCAGCAGCCAAGAGGTGGCAGTCTTTTCGGATACGCAGTATTTT.

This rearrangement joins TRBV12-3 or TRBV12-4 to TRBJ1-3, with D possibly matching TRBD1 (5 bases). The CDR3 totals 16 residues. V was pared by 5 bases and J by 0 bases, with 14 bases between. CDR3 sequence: CASSRPGGISGNTIYF. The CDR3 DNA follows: TGTGCCAGCAGTCGCCCTGGGGGAATCTCTGGAAACACCATATATTTT.

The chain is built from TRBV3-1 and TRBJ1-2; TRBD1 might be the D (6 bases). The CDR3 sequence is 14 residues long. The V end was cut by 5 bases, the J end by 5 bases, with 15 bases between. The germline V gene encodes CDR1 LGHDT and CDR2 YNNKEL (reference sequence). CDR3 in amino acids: CASSIDQGKYGYTF. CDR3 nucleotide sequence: TGTGCCAGCAGCATAGACCAGGGGAAATATGGCTACACCTTC.

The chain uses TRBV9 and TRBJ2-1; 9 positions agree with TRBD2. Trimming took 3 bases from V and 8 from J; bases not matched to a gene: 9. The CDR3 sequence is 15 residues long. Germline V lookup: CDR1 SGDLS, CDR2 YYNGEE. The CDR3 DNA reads TGTGCCAGCAGCGCCAGAGCTAGCGGGATATATGAGCAGTTCTTC. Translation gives CASSARASGIYEQFF.

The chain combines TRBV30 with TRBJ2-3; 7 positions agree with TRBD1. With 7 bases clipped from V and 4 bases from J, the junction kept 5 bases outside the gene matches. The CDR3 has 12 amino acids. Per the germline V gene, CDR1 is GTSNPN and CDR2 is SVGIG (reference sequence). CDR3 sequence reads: CALKQGADTQYF. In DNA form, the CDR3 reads TGTGCCTTAAAGCAGGGGGCAGATACGCAGTATTTT.

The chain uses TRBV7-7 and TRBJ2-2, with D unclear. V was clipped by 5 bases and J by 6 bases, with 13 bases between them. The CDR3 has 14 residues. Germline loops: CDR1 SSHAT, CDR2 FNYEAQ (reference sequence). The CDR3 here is CASSMTTGAGELFF. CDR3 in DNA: TGTGCCAGCAGCATGACGACCGGCGCCGGGGAGCTGTTTTTT.

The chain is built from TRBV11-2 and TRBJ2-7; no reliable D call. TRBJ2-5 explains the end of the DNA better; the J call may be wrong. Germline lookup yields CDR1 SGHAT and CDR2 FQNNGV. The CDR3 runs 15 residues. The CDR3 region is CASSPGRVTQETQYF. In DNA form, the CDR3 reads TGTGCCAGCAGCCCCGGACGGGTAACCCAAGAGACCCAGTACTTC.

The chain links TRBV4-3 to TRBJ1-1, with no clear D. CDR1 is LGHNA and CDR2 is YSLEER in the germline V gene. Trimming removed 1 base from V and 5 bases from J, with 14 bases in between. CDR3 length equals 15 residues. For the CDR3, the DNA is TGCGCCAGCAGCCAAGGAGACGGCCTGGGAACTGAAGCTTTCTTT. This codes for CASSQGDGLGTEAFF.

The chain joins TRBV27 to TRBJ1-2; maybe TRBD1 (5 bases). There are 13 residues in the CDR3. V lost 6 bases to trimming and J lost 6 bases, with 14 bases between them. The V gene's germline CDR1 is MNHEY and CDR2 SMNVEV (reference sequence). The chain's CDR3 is CASSVGTANGYTF. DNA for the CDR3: TGTGCCAGCAGCGTGGGGACGGCGAATGGCTACACCTTC.

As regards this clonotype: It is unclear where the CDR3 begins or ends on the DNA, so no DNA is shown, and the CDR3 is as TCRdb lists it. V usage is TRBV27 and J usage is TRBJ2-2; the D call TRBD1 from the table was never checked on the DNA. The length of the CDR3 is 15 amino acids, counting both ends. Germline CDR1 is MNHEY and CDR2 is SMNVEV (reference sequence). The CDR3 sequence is CASSFGPGGTGELFF.

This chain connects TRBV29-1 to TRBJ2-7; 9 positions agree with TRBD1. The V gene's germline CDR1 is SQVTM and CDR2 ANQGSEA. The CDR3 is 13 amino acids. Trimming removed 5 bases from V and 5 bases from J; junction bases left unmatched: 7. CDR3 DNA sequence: TGCAGCGTTTCCCGAGGACAGGGGCACGAGCAGTACTTC. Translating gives CSVSRGQGHEQYF.

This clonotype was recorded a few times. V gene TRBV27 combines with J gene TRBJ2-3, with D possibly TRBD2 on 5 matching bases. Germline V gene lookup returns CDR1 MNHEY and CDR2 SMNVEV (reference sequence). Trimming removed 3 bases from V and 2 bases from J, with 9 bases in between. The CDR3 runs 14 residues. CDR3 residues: CASSFRGNTDTQYF. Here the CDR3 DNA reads TGTGCCAGCAGTTTCCGGGGTAACACAGATACGCAGTATTTT.

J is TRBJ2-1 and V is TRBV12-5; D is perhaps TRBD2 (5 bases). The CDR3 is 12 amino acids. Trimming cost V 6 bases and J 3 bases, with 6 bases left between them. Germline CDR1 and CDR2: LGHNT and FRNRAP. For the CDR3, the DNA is TGTGCTAGTGGAGCGGACTACAATGAGCAGTTCTTC. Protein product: CASGADYNEQFF.

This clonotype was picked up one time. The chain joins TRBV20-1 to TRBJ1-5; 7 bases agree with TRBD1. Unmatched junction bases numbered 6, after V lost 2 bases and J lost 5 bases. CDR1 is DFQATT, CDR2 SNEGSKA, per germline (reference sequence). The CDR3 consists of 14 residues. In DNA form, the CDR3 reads TGCAGTGCTAGAAGGGGGCAGGGGGATCAGCCCCAGCATTTT. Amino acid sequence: CSARRGQGDQPQHF.

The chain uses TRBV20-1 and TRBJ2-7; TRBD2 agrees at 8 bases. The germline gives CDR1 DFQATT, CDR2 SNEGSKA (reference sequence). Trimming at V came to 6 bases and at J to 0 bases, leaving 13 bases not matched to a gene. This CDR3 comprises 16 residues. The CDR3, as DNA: TGCAGTGCCAAAAAGCCCGGACTAGCCGTCTCCTACGAGCAGTACTTC. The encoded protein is CSAKKPGLAVSYEQYF.

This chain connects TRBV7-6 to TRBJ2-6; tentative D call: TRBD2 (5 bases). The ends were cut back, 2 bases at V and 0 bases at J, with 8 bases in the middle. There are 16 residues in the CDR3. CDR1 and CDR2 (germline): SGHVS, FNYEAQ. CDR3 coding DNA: TGTGCCAGCAGCTTAATTGGGAGCTCTGGGGCCAACGTCCTGACTTTC. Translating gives CASSLIGSSGANVLTF.

CDR3 protein: CAISEASRLAGSTTEQFF. Written as DNA, the CDR3 is TGTGCCATCAGTGAAGCCTCGCGACTAGCGGGTTCCACCACCGAGCAGTTCTTC. The chain couples TRBV10-3 to TRBJ2-1; 10 positions match TRBD2. Germline V gives CDR1 ENHRY, CDR2 SYGVKD. The CDR3 sequence is 18 residues long. The junction had 18 bases not matched to a gene; V was cut back by 3 bases and J by 10 bases.

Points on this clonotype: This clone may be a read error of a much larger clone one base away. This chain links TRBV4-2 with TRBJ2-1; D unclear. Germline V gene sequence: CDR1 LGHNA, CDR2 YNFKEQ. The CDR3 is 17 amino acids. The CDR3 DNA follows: TGTGTCAGCAGCCAAGAATTTCAGGCGCAGTCCTACAATGAGCAGTTCTTC. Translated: CVSSQEFQAQSYNEQFF.

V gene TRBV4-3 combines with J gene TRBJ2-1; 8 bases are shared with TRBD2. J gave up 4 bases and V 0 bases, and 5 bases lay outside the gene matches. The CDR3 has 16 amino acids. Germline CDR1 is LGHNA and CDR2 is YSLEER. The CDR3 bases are TGCGCCAGCAGCCAAGATATAGCGGGATTTTACAATGAGCAGTTCTTC. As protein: CASSQDIAGFYNEQFF.

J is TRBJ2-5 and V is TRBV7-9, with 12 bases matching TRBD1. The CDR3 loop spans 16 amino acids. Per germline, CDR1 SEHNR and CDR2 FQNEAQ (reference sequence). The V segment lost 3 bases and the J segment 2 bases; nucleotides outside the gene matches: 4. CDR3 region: CASSFPGQGAQETQYF. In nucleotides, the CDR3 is TGTGCCAGCAGCTTTCCGGGACAGGGGGCTCAAGAGACCCAGTACTTC.